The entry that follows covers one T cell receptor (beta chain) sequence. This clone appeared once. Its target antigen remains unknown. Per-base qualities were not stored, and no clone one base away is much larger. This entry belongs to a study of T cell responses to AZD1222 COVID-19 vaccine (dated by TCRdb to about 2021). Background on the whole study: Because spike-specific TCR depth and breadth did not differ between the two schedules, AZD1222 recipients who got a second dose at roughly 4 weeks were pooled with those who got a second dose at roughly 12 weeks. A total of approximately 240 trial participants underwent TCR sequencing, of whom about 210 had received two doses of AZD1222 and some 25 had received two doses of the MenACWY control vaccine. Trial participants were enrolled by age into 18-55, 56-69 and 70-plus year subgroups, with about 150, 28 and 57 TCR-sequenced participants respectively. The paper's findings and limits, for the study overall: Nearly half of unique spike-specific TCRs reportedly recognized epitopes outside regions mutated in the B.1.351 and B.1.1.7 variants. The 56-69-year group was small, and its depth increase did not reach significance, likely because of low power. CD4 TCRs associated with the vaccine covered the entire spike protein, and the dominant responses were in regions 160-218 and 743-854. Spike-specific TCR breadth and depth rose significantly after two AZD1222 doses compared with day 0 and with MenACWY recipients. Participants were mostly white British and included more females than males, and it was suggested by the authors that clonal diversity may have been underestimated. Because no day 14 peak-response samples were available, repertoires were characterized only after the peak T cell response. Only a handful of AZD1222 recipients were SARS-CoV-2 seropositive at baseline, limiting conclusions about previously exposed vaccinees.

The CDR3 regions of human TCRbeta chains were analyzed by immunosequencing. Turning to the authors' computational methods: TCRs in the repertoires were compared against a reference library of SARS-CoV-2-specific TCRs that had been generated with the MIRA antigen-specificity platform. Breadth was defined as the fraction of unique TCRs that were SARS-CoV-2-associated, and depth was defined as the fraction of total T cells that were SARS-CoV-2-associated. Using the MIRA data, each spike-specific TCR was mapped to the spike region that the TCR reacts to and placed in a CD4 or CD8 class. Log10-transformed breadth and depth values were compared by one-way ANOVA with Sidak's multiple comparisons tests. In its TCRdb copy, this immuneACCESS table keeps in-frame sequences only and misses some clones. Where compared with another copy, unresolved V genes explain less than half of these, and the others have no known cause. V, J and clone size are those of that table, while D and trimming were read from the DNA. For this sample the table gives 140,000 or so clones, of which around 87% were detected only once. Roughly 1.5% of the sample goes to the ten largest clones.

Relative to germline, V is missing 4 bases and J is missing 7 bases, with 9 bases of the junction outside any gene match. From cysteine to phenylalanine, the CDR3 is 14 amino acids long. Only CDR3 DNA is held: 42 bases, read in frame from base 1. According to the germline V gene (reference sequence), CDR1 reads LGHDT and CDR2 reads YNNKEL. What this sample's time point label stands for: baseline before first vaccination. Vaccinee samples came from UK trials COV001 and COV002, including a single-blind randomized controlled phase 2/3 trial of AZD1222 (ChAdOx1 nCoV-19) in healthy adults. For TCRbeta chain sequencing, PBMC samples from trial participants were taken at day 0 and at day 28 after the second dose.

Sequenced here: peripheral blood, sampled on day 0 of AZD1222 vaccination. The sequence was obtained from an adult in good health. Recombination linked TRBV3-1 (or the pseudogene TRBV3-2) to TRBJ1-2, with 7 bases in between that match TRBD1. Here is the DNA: TGTGCCAGCAGCCCGTATGACAGGGCAAGTGGCTACACCTTC. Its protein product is CASSPYDRASGYTF.